Each of the 14 T cell receptor beta chains below was sequenced from the same sample in a study of T cells in women clearing cervical HPV infection. Method: immunoSEQ multiplex PCR; TCRdb's copy keeps in-frame clones and lacks some. The table lists tens of thousands of clones. Sample: blood buffy coat. These receptors all come from a woman aged 18-70 years with a cervical HPV16 infection that either progressed to CIN3+ or cleared (not recorded which).

About this clone: The sequence runs out 3 residues before the end of the CDR3; the remainder is reconstructed from the germline J gene. V is TRBV7-6 and J is TRBJ2-2; 8 bases fit TRBD1. The length of the CDR3 is 16 residues. The junction had 4 bases not matched to a gene; V was cut back by 2 bases and J by 2 bases. Germline lookup yields CDR1 SGHVS and CDR2 FNYEAQ. The sequenced part of the CDR3 DNA is TGTGCCAGCAGCTTATGGGGGACAGGCAACACCGGGGAG. Amino acid sequence: CASSLWGTGNTGE. The whole CDR3 reads CASSLWGTGNTGELFF.

Comments on this clone: One end of the junction fails to match germline, which may point to a read error. The CDR3 end is not reached by the read, which stops 3 residues before it; the germline J gene fills it in. The chain is built from TRBV2 and TRBJ1-6; 9 bases are shared with TRBD1. Germline CDR1 and CDR2: SNHLY and FYNNEI. The CDR3 runs 13 residues. CDR3 sequence reads: CVSGQGNNSPLHF. CDR3 bases read: TGTGTCAGCGGACAGGGGAATAATTCACCC.

On this clone: From the germline J gene comes the end of the CDR3, since the read stops 3 residues before it. The genes are TRBV2 and TRBJ2-7, with a tentative D call TRBD2 (6 bases). CDR1 SNHLY and CDR2 FYNNEI come from the germline V gene. With 4 bases removed from V and 1 base from J, the gap between germline ends came to 26 bases. The CDR3 has 19 amino acids. The CDR3 region is CASSGLTGVLQQKSYEQYF. CDR3 bases read: TGTGCCAGCAGTGGGCTCACGGGGGTACTCCAGCAAAAGTCCTACGAG.

The CDR3: CASSLEPGQSLNEKLFF. Incomplete CDR3 DNA: TGTGCCAGCAGCTTAGAGCCTGGACAGAGTCTAAATGAAAAA. The V call is TRBV7-6, the J call TRBJ1-4; TRBD1 might be the D (6 bases). The read comes to an end 3 residues before the CDR3 does, leaving the germline J gene to fill in the end. CDR3 size: 17 residues. Germline assignment: CDR1 SGHVS and CDR2 FNYEAQ. The germline V and J ends were trimmed by 1 base and 5 bases, with 17 bases remaining between them.

Comment on this clone: The sequenced fragment ends 3 residues before the CDR3 boundary, so the rest is inferred from the germline J gene. The V and J genes are TRBV6-1 and TRBJ2-1; TRBD2 aligns across 8 bases. This CDR3 spans 14 amino acids. CDR1 MNHNS and CDR2 SASEGT come from the germline V gene. The V segment lost 3 bases and the J segment 5 bases; nucleotides outside the gene matches: 3. The sequenced part of the CDR3 DNA is TGTGCCAGCAGTGACCCGGGACTAGACAATGAG. It encodes CASSDPGLDNE. The complete CDR3 reads CASSDPGLDNEQFF.

About this clone itself: Read coverage stops 3 residues before the CDR3 terminus; the germline J gene supplies the remainder. V and J are TRBV5-3 and TRBJ2-1; 7 positions match TRBD1. TRBV5-3 is filed as an ORF, its function uncertain. The CDR3 is made up of 17 amino acids. Trimming cost V 1 base and J 4 bases; bases outside gene matches: 11. The part of the CDR3 DNA that was read is TGTGCCAGAAGCTTGTACCCTACAGGGGTCGGATACAATGAG. It specifies CARSLYPTGVGYNE. The entire CDR3 is CARSLYPTGVGYNEQFF.

The part of the CDR3 DNA that was read is TGTGCCAGCAGTTCGCCGGGACAGGGACATTCACCC. This codes for CASSSPGQGHSP. The CDR3 in full is CASSSPGQGHSPLHF. The chain joins TRBV6-2 or TRBV6-3 to TRBJ1-6; 9 bases agree with TRBD1. Coverage ceases 3 residues before the CDR3 finishes, and the germline J gene fills in the end. This CDR3 has 15 amino acids. V trimming: 4 bases; J trimming: 8 bases; junction bases outside the gene matches: 6. Germline assignment: CDR1 MNHEY and CDR2 SVGEGT.

Incomplete CDR3 DNA: TGTGCCTGGAGTGTCCGCGGACTTAGGAACGAC. The encoded protein is CAWSVRGLRND. The entire CDR3 reads CAWSVRGLRNDYTF. The rearrangement uses TRBV30 and TRBJ1-2, with no clear D. The read stops 3 residues short of the end of the CDR3; the missing end is completed from the germline J gene. The CDR3 totals 14 residues. The V gene's germline CDR1 is GTSNPN and CDR2 SVGIG (reference sequence).

Partial CDR3 DNA: TGCAGTGCTACTAGCGGGAGCACCTACGAG. Its protein product is CSATSGSTYE. From start to end, the CDR3 is CSATSGSTYEQYF. The rearrangement uses TRBV20-1 and TRBJ2-7; 10 bases are a match to TRBD2. With the read ending 3 residues before the CDR3 end, the germline J gene is used to fill in that end. Germline loops: CDR1 DFQATT, CDR2 SNEGSKA (reference sequence). The CDR3 extends over 13 amino acids. Losses at the gene ends were 4 bases for V and 2 bases for J; bases not matched to a gene: 2.

Notes on this clone: The read ends 3 residues before the CDR3 terminus; that terminus is restored from the germline J gene. The V gene is TRBV13, the J gene TRBJ2-3, with TRBD2 identical over 7 bases. The CDR3 contains 12 residues. The germline CDR1 and CDR2 sequences are PRHDT and FYEKMQ (reference sequence). Trimming at V came to 6 bases and at J to 4 bases, leaving 1 base not matched to a gene. The covered CDR3 bases are TGTGCCAGCAGTCGGGGGGCAGATACG. Translation gives CASSRGADT. The complete CDR3 protein is CASSRGADTQYF.

A note on this clone: The missing CDR3 end, 3 residues past where the read stops, is filled in from the germline J gene. V usage is TRBV7-9 and J usage is TRBJ2-2, with 7 bases matching TRBD1. CDR3 length equals 14 residues. Germline V CDR1 and CDR2: SEHNR, FQNEAQ (reference sequence). Incomplete CDR3 DNA: TGTGCCAGCAGCACACAGGGGAATAATGAAAAG. Residues: CASSTQGNNEK. The entire CDR3 reads CASSTQGNNEKLFF.

Measured by frequency, this clone is medium-sized. Read coverage stops 3 residues before the CDR3 terminus; the germline J gene supplies the remainder. V is TRBV19 and J is TRBJ2-4; the D is unclear. The CDR3 covers 12 residues. CDR1 is LNHDA and CDR2 is SQIVND in the germline V gene (reference sequence). CDR3 sequence reads: CASATDPMIQYF. Partial CDR3 DNA: TGTGCCAGTGCTACAGACCCTATGATT.

Details on this clone: Its ends do not fully match the called genes, so a read error is possible. The covered CDR3 bases are TGTGCCAGCAGTGGACTAGCGGGAGCAGAGACG. Its protein product is CASSGLAGAET. The full-length CDR3 reads as CASSGLAGAETQYF. The chain is built from TRBV6-2 or TRBV6-3 and TRBJ2-3; 13 nucleotides line up with TRBD2. The read ends 3 residues shy of where the CDR3 ends; the end is completed using the germline J gene. CDR1 MNHEY and CDR2 SVGEGT come from the germline V gene. The CDR3 runs to 14 residues.

Details on this clone: In the same sample, other DNA sequences code for this CDR3. This CDR3 reads CATASGTGGSPLHF. CDR3 DNA (partial): TGTGCCACCGCGTCCGGGACAGGAGGGTCACCC. The genes are TRBV19 and TRBJ1-6; TRBD1 agrees at 8 bases. The read is 3 residues too short to cover the CDR3 end, so that end is filled in from the germline J gene. Germline V gives CDR1 LNHDA, CDR2 SQIVND (reference sequence). V lost 10 bases and J lost 10; bases outside the gene matches: 12. CDR3 length equals 14 residues.